This T cell receptor beta chain comes out of a study of cytomegalovirus exposure and HLA in healthy donors. Study-wide findings and caveats: In a later analysis, a missense DCLRE1C variant was linked to TCR beta V- and J-gene trimming. Indistinguishable V segments, including TRBV6-2 and TRBV6-3, were excluded. Cytomegalovirus-associated TCR beta chains were listed, numbering around 150. The CMV antigen specificity of a few CMV-associated chains was confirmed through in vitro analysis.

Note on this clone: The antigen is undetermined.

V dropped 4 bases and J dropped 0 bases, with 10 bases sitting between them. CDR1 and CDR2 from the germline V gene are SNHLY and FYNNEI. The CDR3 is 15 residues long. With 60 Vbeta and 13 Jbeta primers, the PCR was carried out. TCRdb's table, derived via immunoSEQ multiplex PCR, lists solely in-frame clones and lacks some. The repertoire holds roughly 140,000 clones, 60% to 85% seen once, with 6.5% to 8.5% in the top ten. The sequence derives from a woman between 35 and 50 years old in good health and CMV-seropositive. Input material: PBMCs. The gene calls are TRBV2 and TRBJ1-5; weak D call: TRBD1 (5 bases). CDR3 sequence reads: CASSGRQNSNQPQHF. Written as DNA, the CDR3 is TGTGCCAGCAGTGGTAGACAGAATAGCAATCAGCCCCAGCATTTT. Full variable domain (rest looked up from reference TRBV2 and TRBJ1-5): EPEVTQTPSHQVTQMGQEVILRCVPISNHLYFYWYRQILGQKVEFLVSFYNNEISEKSEIFDDQFSVERPDGSNFTLKIRSTKLEDSAMYFCASSGRQNSNQPQHFGDGTRLSIL.